Included here is one T cell receptor (beta chain) sequence, with context. Its antigen is still unknown. These data originate in a study of T cells after yellow fever vaccination. Notes on the study in general: Sorted repertoires could include abundant contaminating clonotypes from bulk cells.

CDR3 length: 18 residues. Between the trimmed V and J ends, which lost 4 bases and 0 bases, there was a span of 20 bases. Germline assignment: CDR1 SGHVS and CDR2 FQNEAQ. TCRdb independently ran MiXCR on the 5' RACE reads; one entry per CDR3 protein. In the table there are some 320,000 distinct CDR3 sequences, 3.5% to 5% of which are singletons. Sequencing used PBMCs, obtained 15 days after the yellow fever booster vaccination. This sequence was found in a man in his late teens or twenties who received the YFV17D yellow fever vaccine. The genes are TRBV7-8 and TRBJ2-3; D is undetermined. CDR3 protein: CASSSRRVTYSSTDTQYF. CDR3 sequence (DNA): TGTGCCAGCAGCTCCCGACGAGTGACATATTCTAGCACAGATACGCAGTATTTT. The full variable domain, with the rest looked up from reference TRBV7-8 and TRBJ2-3, is GAGVSQSPRYKVAKRGQDVALRCDPISGHVSLFWYQQALGQGPEFLTYFQNEAQLDKSGLPSDRFFAERPEGSVSTLKIQRTQQEDSAVYLCASSSRRVTYSSTDTQYFGPGTRLTVL.